Reported below is one TCR beta chain. Its antigen has not been determined. One base away there is no much larger clone; base qualities are not given. What the time point label conveys for this sample: baseline, week 1 (first vaccination visit). The sample's treatment or condition, from its label and the paper: pre-vaccination baseline after standard-of-care therapy. Newly diagnosed WHO grade 3 or 4 IDH1-mutant astrocytomas showing loss of nuclear ATRX were present in the donors. The samples were drawn from NOA16, a multicentre, single-arm, open-label phase I trial in Germany that tested a mutant IDH1 peptide vaccine in humans for the first time. Visit V03 blood draws served as the baseline sample for immunogenicity testing. Genomic DNA for TCRB sequencing was extracted from EDTA blood using the DNeasy Blood and Tissue Kit. A distance of 14 bases separates the germline ends of V and J, which lose 4 bases and 7 bases respectively. Measured from the cysteine to the phenylalanine, the CDR3 is 13 residues long. Here the CDR3 DNA is all that survives: 39 bases in frame from base 1. CDR1 and CDR2, per the germline V gene, are SGHDT and YYEEEE.

This entry is derived from a study of a mutant IDH1 vaccine in newly diagnosed glioma (dated by TCRdb to about 2021). Context from the whole study: Of the approximately 29 treated patients, around 62% were male and about 40% were female, and a mean age of around 40 years was recorded. Prior to enrollment, standard therapy consisting of radiotherapy alone, temozolomide alone, or radiochemotherapy with temozolomide had been administered to patients, with the combination being received by most patients. For exploratory analyses, some 24 treated patients had longitudinal TCRB deep sequencing done wherever samples were available. Peripheral blood was drawn at six visits: V03 (baseline), V05, V07, V10, V12 and V13.

Receptor libraries were prepared by the immunoSEQ multiplex PCR assay. Rearranged TCR beta chain sequences were amplified with the hsTCRB Kit following the manufacturer's protocol. TCRB libraries were sequenced on an Illumina MiSeq. Per the source publication's procedure: Demultiplexing, trimming and gene mapping were performed with the kit vendor's proprietary platform. TCRdb carries this immuneACCESS record with in-frame sequences only. Its versions omit some clonotypes, under half of them owing to an unresolved V gene in the studies checked, with the rest unexplained. V, J and clone size derive from that table, while D and trimming were established from the DNA sequence. This sample holds approximately 36,000 clones; 75% to 85% were observed only once. The ten largest make up over 7.5% of the sample. Overall study outcomes, separate from this receptor: Availability determined which PBMC samples were chosen for TCRB deep sequencing. Vaccine-induced immune responses across multiple MHC alleles were detected in over 85% of patients. No apparent relationship was observed between pseudoprogression and alterations in the top peripheral T cell clonotypes detected by TCRB sequencing. The authors stated that sample limitations prevented analyses of patient blood samples from being reproduced.

This clonotype was sampled from a man in his forties with glioma. Some clones in this sample may be carry-over from other donors' samples. Material: PBMCs, obtained from a glioma patient treated with radiotherapy, temozolomide or both. The chain joins TRBV5-6 to TRBJ1-1, with a weak D call of TRBD1 (6 bases match). The CDR3 reads CASSTTGRIEAFF. The DNA reads TGTGCCAGCAGCACTACAGGGCGCATTGAAGCTTTCTTT.